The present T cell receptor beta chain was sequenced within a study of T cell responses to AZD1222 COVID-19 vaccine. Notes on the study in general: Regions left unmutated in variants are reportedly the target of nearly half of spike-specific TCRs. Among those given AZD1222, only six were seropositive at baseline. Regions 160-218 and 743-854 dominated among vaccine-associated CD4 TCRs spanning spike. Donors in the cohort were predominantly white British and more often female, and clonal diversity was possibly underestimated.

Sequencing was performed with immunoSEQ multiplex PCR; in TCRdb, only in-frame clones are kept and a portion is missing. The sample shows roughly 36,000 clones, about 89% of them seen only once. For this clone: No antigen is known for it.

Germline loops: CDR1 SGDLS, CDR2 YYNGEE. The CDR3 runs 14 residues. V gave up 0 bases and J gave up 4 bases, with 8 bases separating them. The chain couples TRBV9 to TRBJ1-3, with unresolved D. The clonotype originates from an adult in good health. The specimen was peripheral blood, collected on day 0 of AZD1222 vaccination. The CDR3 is CASSVEGGGNTIYF. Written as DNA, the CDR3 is TGTGCCAGCAGCGTAGAGGGAGGCGGAAACACCATATATTTT.